The source of this T cell receptor beta chain is a study of blood T cell repertoires in COVID-19. On the study more broadly: From T cells, B-cell-depleted T cells, or PBMCs came the material, which was cDNA or gDNA.

Sequenced by immunoSEQ multiplex PCR; TCRdb stores in-frame clones only, minus some. The repertoire holds 200,000 to 250,000 clones, with around 89% as singletons. This clone was detected only a few times. The sequenced sample was PBMCs or T cells enriched from blood (not recorded which). This sequence originates from a woman aged 25 to 45 who had recovered from COVID-19.

This CDR3 reads CASSPRDNYYEQYF. The CDR3 region has the DNA TGTGCCAGCAGCCCTAGGGACAACTACTACGAGCAGTACTTC. The rearrangement uses TRBV4-2 and TRBJ2-7; D may be TRBD1 (6 bases). CDR1 and CDR2 from the germline V gene are LGHNA and YNFKEQ. The CDR3 loop spans 14 amino acids. V gave up 4 bases and J gave up 3 bases, with 13 bases separating them.